The present T cell receptor (beta chain) was sequenced within a study of neurological immune-mediated disorders. This CDR3 spans 13 amino acids. V shed 4 bases, J shed 6 bases, and the junction held 5 bases outside the gene matches. Germline V CDR1 and CDR2: SGHRS, YFSETQ. It was by 5'RACE with 10-nucleotide random UMIs that the cDNA was made. TCRdb called the 5' RACE reads again in MiXCR, with one record for every CDR3 protein. The sample lists around 70,000 distinct CDR3 sequences, roughly 5.5% occurring once. There are many counts of this clonotype. Material for sequencing was PBMCs. This receptor was obtained from a man younger than 35 with multiple sclerosis. The chain links TRBV5-1 to TRBJ2-7; 9 bases match TRBD1. The CDR3 is CASSPGTGFEQYF. CDR3 nucleotides: TGCGCCAGCAGCCCCGGGACAGGGTTCGAGCAGTACTTC.